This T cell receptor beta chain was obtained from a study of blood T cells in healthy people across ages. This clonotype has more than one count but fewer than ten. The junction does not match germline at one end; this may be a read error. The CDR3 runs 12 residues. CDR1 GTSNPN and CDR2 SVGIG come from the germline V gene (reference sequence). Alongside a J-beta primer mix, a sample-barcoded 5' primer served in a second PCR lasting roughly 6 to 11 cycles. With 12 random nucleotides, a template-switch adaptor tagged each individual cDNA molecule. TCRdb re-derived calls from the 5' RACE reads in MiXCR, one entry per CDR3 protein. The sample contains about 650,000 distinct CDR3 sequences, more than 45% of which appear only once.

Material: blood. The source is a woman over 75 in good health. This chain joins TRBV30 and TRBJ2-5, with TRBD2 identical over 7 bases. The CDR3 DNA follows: TGTGCCGGGGGGGGACGAGCAGAGAGCCAGTACTTC. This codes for CAGGGRAESQYF.